This T cell receptor (beta chain) came from a study of control samples from healthy donors and cancer patients. Clones were read by immunoSEQ multiplex PCR, and TCRdb kept only the in-frame ones, dropping some. The table includes 150,000 or so clones, about 90% detected once. This clone was recorded a few times. Sequenced material: blood. The TCR was taken from a man aged 18 to 29 in good health.

The chain's CDR3 is CASSFGTSLRTDTQYF. The CDR3 coding sequence is TGTGCCAGCAGCTTTGGGACAAGCCTCCGCACAGATACGCAGTATTTT. V and J are TRBV11-1 and TRBJ2-3, with D tentatively TRBD1 (6 bases). The CDR3 has 16 amino acids. V lost 3 bases, J lost 1 base, and 14 bases lay in between. Germline loops: CDR1 SGHAT, CDR2 FQDESV (reference sequence). Combining the CDR3 with reference TRBV11-1 and TRBJ2-3 gives the whole variable domain EAEVAQSPRYKITEKSQAVAFWCDPISGHATLYWYRQILGQGPELLVQFQDESVVDDSQLPKDRFSAERLKGVDSTLKIQPAELGDSAMYLCASSFGTSLRTDTQYFGPGTRLTVL.